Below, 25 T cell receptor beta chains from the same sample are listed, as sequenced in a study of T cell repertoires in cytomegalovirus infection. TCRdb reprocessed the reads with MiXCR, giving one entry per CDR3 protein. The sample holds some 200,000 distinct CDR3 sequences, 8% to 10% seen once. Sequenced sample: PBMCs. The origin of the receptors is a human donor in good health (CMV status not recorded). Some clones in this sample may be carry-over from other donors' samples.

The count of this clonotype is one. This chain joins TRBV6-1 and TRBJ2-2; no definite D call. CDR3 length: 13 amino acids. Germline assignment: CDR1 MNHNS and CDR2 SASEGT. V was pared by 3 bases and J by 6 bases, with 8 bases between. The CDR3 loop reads CASSDIKSGELFF. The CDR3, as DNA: TGTGCCAGCAGTGATATCAAGTCCGGGGAGCTGTTTTTT.

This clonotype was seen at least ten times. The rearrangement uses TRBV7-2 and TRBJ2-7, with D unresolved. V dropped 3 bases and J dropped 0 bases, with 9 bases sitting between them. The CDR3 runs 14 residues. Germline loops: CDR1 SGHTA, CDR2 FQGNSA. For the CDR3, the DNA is TGTGCCAGCAGCTTGGATAAGAGCTCCTACGAGCAGTACTTC. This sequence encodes CASSLDKSSYEQYF.

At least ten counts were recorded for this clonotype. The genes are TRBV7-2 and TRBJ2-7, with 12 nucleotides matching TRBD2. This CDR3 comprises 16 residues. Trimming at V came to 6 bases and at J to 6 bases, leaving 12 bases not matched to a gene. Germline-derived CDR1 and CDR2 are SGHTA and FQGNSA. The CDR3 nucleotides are TGTGCCAGCAGTTATACCGGGACTAGCGGGTCTCGCGAGCAGTACTTC. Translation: CASSYTGTSGSREQYF.

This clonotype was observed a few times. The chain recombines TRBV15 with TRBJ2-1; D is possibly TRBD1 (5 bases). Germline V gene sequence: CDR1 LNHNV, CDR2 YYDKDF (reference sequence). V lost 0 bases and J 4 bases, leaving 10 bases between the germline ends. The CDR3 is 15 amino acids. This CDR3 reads CATSRDGDRYNEQFF. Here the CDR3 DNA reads TGTGCCACCAGCAGAGATGGAGACAGATACAATGAGCAGTTCTTC.

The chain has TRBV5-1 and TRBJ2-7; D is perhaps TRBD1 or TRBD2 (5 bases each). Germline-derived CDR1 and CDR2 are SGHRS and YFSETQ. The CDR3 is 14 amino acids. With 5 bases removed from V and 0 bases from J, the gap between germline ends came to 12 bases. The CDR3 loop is CASRPPGGSYEQYF. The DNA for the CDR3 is TGCGCCAGCAGACCACCTGGGGGCTCCTACGAGCAGTACTTC. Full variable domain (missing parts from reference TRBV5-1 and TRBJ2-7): KAGVTQTPRYLIKTRGQQVTLSCSPISGHRSVSWYQQTPGQGLQFLFEYFSETQRNKGNFPGRFSGRQFSNSRSEMNVSTLELGDSALYLCASRPPGGSYEQYFGPGTRLTVT.

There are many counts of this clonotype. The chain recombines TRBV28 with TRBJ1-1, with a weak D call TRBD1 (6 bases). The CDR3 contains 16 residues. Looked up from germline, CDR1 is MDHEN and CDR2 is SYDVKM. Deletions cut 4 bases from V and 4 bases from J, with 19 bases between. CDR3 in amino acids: CASSSPRGAVRTEAFF. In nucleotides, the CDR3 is TGTGCCAGCAGTTCTCCAAGGGGGGCTGTTCGCACTGAAGCTTTCTTT.

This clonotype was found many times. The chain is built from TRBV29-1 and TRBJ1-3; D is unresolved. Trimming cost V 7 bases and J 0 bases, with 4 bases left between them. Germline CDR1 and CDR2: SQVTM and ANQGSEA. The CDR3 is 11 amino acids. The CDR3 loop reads CSGNSGNTIYF. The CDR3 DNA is TGCAGCGGGAACTCTGGAAACACCATATATTTT.

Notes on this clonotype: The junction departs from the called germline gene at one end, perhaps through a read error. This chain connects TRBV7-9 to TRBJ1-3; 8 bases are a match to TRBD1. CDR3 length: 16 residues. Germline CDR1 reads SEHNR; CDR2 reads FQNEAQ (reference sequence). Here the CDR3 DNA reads TGTGCCGGAACGGACAGGGCCGTTTTTTCTGGAAACACCATAAATTTT. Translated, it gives CAGTDRAVFSGNTINF.

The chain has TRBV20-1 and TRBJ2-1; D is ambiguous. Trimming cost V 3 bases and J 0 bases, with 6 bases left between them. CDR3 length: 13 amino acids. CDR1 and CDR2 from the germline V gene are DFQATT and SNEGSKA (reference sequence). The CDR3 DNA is TGCAGTGCTAGCGCGTTCTCCTACAATGAGCAGTTCTTC. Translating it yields CSASAFSYNEQFF.

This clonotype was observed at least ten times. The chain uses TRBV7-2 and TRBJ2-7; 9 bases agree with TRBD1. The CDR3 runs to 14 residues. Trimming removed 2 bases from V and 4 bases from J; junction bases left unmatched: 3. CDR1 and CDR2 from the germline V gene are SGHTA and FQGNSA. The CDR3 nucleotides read TGTGCCAGCAGCTTATACGGACAGGGGTACGAGCAGTACTTC. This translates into CASSLYGQGYEQYF.

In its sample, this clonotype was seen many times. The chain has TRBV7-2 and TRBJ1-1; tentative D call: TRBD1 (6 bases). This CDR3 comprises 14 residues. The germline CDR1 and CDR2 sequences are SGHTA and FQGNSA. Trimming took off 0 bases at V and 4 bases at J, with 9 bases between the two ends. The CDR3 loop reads CASSLALRGTEAFF. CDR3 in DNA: TGTGCCAGCAGCTTAGCGCTCAGGGGCACTGAAGCTTTCTTT.

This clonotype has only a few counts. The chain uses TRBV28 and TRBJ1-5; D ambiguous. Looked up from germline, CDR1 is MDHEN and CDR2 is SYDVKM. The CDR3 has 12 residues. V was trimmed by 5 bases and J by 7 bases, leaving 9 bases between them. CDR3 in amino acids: CASSPPPQPQHF. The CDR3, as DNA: TGTGCCAGCAGTCCCCCCCCCCAGCCCCAGCATTTT.

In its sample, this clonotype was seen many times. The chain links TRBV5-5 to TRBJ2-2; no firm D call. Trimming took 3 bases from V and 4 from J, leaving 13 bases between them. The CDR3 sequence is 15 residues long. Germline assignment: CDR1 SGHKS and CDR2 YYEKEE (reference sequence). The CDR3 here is CASSSSLGPTGELFF. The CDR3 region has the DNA TGTGCCAGCAGCTCATCCCTCGGGCCCACCGGGGAGCTGTTTTTT.

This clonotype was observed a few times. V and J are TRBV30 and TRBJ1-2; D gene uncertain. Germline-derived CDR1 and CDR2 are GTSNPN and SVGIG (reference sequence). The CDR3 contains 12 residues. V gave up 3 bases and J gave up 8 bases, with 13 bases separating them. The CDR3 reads CAWRTGDDGYTF. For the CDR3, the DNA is TGTGCCTGGAGGACGGGCGATGACGGCTACACCTTC.

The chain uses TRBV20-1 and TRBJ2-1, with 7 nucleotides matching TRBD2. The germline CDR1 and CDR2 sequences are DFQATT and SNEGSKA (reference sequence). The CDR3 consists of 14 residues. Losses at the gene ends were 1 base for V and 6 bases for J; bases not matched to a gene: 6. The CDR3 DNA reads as TGCAGTGCTAGAGGGGGTTGGGGGGGCAATGAGCAGTTCTTC. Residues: CSARGGWGGNEQFF.

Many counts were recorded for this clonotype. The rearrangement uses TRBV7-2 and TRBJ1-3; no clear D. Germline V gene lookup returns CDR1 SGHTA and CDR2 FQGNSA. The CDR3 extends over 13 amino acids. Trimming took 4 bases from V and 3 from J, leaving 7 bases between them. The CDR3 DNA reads TGTGCCAGCAGCTCCGGGATTGGAAACACCATATATTTT. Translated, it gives CASSSGIGNTIYF.

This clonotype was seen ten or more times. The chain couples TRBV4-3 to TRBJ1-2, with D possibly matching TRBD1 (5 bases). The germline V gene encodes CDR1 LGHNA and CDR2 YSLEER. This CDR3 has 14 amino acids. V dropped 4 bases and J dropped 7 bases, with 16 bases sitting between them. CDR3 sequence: CASSPGQGFSGYTF. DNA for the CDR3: TGCGCCAGCAGCCCAGGTCAGGGTTTCAGTGGCTACACCTTC.

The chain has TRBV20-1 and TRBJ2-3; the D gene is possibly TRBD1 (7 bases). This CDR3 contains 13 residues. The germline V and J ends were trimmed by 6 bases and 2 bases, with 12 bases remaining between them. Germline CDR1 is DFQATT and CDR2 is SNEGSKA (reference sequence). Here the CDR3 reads CSARDSYTDTQYF. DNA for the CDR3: TGCAGTGCGCGGGACAGTTACACAGATACGCAGTATTTT.

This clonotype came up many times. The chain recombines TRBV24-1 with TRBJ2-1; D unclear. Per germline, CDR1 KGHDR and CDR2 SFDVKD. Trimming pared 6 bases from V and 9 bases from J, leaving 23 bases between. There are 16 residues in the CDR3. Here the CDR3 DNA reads TGTGCCACCAGTAGCAAGTCGCGGACGCGTTCCGGTGAGCAGTTCTTC. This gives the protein CATSSKSRTRSGEQFF.

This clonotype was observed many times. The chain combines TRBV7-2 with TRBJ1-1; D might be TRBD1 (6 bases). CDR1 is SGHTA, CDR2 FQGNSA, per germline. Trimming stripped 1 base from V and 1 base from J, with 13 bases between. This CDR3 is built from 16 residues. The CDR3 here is CASSLDKGRGNTEAFF. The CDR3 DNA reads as TGTGCCAGCAGCTTAGATAAAGGCAGGGGGAACACTGAAGCTTTCTTT. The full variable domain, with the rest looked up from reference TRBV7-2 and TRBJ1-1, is GAGVSQSPSNKVTEKGKDVELRCDPISGHTALYWYRQSLGQGLEFLIYFQGNSAPDKSGLPSDRFSAERTGGSVSTLTIQRTQQEDSAVYLCASSLDKGRGNTEAFFGQGTRLTVV.

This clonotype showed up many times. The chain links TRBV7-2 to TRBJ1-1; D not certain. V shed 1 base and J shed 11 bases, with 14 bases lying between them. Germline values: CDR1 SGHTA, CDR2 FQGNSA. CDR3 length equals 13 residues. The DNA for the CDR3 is TGTGCCAGCAGCTTAGTCTTTGGCCCTACGGCTTTCTTT. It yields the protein CASSLVFGPTAFF. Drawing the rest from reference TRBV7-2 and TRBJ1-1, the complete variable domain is GAGVSQSPSNKVTEKGKDVELRCDPISGHTALYWYRQSLGQGLEFLIYFQGNSAPDKSGLPSDRFSAERTGGSVSTLTIQRTQQEDSAVYLCASSLVFGPTAFFGQGTRLTVV.

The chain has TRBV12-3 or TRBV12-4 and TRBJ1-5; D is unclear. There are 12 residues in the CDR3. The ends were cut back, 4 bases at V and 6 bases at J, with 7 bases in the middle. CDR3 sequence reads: CASSSRLQPQHF. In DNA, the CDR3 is TGTGCCAGCAGTTCCCGTCTTCAGCCCCAGCATTTT.

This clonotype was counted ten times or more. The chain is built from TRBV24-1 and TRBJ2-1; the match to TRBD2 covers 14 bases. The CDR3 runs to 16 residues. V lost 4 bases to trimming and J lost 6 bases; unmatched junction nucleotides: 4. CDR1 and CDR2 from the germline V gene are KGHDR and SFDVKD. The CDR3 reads CATSETGTSGSNEQFF. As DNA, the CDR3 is TGTGCCACCAGTGAAACCGGGACTAGCGGGAGCAATGAGCAGTTCTTC.

The CDR3 region is CSVDLTGGDGYTF. The CDR3 nucleotides are TGCAGCGTTGATTTGACAGGGGGCGATGGCTACACCTTC. This chain links TRBV29-1 with TRBJ1-2, with 10 bases aligning to TRBD1. V was pared by 3 bases and J by 6 bases, with 4 bases of the junction left unmatched. The CDR3 has 13 residues. The germline V gene has CDR1 SQVTM and CDR2 ANQGSEA.

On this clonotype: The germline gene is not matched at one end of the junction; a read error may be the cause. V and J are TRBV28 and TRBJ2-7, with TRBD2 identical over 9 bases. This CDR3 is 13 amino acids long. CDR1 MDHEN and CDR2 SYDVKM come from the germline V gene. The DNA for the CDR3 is TGTGGCAGCGGGGGGACCGGTCCCTACGAGCAGTACTTC. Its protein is CGSGGTGPYEQYF.